Listed below are T cell receptor beta chains from one sample, sequenced in a study of blood T cell repertoires in COVID-19. Some clones are missing from TCRdb's copy, which holds only in-frame ones; the method was immunoSEQ multiplex PCR. The sample consists of around 200,000 clones, roughly 86% of them appearing once. Sequencing input: PBMCs or T cells enriched from blood (not recorded which). The receptors here all came from a man aged 35-49 years with acute COVID-19. The conserved cysteine and the conserved F or W are not part of the CDR3 here. The order of the fields is D gene, J gene, V gene, CDR3 protein. D genes are given only for firm matches.

. TRBJ1-5 TRBV18 ASSPSTNQPQH
TRBD2 TRBJ2-7 TRBV5-1 ASSLELAGGSYEQY
. TRBJ2-2 TRBV7-8 ASTVPARTGELF
. TRBJ1-1 TRBV9 ASSVGGLAF
. TRBJ1-3 TRBV18 ASSPGADSGNTIY
TRBD1 TRBJ2-7 TRBV24-1 ATSDFRSGGNEQY
. TRBJ1-5 TRBV21-1 ASSRRGTGRNQPQH
TRBD1 TRBJ2-7 TRBV2 ASTSGTGAREQY
TRBD1 TRBJ1-2 TRBV5-1 ASSLSTGQGAGGYT
. TRBJ2-3 TRBV30 AWSDLNTDTQY
TRBD2 TRBJ2-2 TRBV11-3 ASSFAGSGRLAGELF
. TRBJ1-1 TRBV7-9 ASSPPGDTEAF
TRBD2 TRBJ2-1 TRBV14 ASSHRLAGGPSDEQF
. TRBJ2-1 TRBV7-9 ASSSGTWHEQF
. TRBJ1-5 TRBV27 ASSSGPAGNQPQH
. TRBJ1-5 TRBV28 ASSLPVANQPQH
. TRBJ1-6 TRBV11-2 ASSSLGSFSPLH
. TRBJ1-5 TRBV28 ASRATGYKGQPQH
. TRBJ1-4 TRBV15 ATSRALREGEKLF
. TRBJ2-6 TRBV27 ASSLRPSGANVLT
. TRBJ2-4 TRBV11-2 ASSLTHGPKNTQY
TRBD2 TRBJ2-3 TRBV25-1 ASSESAGGTQY
. TRBJ1-2 TRBV28 ASSLGGGAGGYT
TRBD2 TRBJ2-5 TRBV3-1/TRBV3-2 ASSQGGAGGWETQY
TRBD2 TRBJ2-7 TRBV27 ASSSFLAGGSYEQY
. TRBJ2-5 TRBV28 ASSLRGRGSRTQY